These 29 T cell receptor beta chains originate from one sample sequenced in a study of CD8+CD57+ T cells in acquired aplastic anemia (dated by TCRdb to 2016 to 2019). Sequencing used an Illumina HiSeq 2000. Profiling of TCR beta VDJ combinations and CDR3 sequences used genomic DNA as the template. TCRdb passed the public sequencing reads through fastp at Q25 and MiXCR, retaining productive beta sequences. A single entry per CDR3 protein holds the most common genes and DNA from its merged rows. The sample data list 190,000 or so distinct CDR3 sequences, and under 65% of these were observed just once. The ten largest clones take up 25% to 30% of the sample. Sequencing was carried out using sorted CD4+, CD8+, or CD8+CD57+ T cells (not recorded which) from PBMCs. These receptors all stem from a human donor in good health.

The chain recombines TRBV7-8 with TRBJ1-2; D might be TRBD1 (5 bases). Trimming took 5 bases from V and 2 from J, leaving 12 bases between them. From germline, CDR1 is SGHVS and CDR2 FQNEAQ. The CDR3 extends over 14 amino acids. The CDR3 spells CASSSLKGNYGYTF. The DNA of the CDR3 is TGTGCCAGCAGCAGCCTAAAGGGGAACTATGGCTACACCTTC.

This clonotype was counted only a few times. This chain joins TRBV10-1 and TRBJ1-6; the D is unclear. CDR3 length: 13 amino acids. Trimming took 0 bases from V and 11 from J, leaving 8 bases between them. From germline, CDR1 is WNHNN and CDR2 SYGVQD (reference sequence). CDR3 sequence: CASSESAQTPLHF. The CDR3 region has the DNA TGCGCCAGCAGTGAGTCGGCCCAAACACCCCTCCACTTT.

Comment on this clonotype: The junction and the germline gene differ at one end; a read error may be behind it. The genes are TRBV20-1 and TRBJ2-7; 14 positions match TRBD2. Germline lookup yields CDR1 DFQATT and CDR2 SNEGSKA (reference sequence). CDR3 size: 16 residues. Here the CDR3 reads CSAPGLAGGGPYGQYF. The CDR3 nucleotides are TGCAGTGCCCCTGGACTAGCGGGAGGAGGTCCCTACGGGCAGTACTTC.

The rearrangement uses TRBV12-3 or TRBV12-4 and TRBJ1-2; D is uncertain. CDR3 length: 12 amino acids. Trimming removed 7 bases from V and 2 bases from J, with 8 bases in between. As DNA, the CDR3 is TGTGCCAGCATCGAGGCCAACTATGGCTACACCTTC. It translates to CASIEANYGYTF.

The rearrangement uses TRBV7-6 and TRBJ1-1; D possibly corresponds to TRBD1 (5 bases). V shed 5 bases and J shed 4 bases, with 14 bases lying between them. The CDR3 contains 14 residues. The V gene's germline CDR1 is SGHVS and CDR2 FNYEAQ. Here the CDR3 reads CASSAREVGTEAFF. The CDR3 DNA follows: TGTGCCAGCAGCGCCAGGGAGGTCGGCACTGAAGCTTTCTTT.

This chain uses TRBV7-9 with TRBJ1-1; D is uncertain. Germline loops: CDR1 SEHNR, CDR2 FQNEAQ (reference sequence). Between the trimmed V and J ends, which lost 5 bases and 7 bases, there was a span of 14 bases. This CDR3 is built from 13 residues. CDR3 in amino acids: CASSTSQRDEAFF. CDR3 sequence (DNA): TGTGCCAGCAGCACGAGTCAGAGGGATGAAGCTTTCTTT.

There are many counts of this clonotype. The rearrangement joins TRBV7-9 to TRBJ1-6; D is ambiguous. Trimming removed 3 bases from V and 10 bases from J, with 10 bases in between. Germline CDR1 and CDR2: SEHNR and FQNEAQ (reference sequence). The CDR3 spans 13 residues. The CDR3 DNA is TGTGCCAGCAGCTTGGGCGGGGTATCACCCCTCCACTTT. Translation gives CASSLGGVSPLHF.

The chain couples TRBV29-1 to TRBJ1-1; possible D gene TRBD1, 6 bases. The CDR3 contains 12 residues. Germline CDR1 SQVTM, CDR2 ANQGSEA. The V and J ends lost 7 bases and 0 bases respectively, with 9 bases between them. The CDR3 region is CSAGQLNTEAFF. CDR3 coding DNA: TGCAGCGCCGGACAGTTGAACACTGAAGCTTTCTTT. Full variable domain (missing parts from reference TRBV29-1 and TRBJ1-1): SAVISQKPSRDICQRGTSLTIQCQVDSQVTMMFWYRQQPGQSLTLIATANQGSEATYESGFVIDKFPISRPNLTFSTLTVSNMSPEDSSIYLCSAGQLNTEAFFGQGTRLTVV.

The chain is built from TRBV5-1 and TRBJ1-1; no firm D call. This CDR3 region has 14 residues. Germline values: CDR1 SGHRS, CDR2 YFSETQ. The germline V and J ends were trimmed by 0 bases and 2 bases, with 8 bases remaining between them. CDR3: CASSLALPNTEAFF. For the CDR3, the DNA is TGCGCCAGCAGCTTGGCCCTCCCTAACACTGAAGCTTTCTTT.

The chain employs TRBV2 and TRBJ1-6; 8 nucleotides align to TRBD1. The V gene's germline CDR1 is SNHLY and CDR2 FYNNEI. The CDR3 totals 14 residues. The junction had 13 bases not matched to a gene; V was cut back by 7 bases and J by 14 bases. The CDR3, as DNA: TGTGCCAGCATTTCCGGGACAGGAATGGGCACCCTCCACTTT. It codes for CASISGTGMGTLHF. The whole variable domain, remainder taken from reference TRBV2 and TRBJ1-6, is EPEVTQTPSHQVTQMGQEVILRCVPISNHLYFYWYRQILGQKVEFLVSFYNNEISEKSEIFDDQFSVERPDGSNFTLKIRSTKLEDSAMYFCASISGTGMGTLHFGNGTRLTVT.

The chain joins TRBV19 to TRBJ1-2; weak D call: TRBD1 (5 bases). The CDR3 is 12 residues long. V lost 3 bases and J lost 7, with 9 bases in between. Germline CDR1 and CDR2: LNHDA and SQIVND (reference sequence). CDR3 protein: CASSMTEIGYTF. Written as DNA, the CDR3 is TGTGCCAGTAGTATGACAGAGATTGGCTACACCTTC.

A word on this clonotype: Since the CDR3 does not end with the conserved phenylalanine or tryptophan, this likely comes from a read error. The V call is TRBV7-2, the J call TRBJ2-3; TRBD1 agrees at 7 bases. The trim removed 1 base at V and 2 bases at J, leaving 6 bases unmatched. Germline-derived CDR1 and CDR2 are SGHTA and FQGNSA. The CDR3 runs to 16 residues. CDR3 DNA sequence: TGTGCCAGCAGCTTAGAAGGGACAGCACCCACAGATACGCAGTATTCT. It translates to CASSLEGTAPTDTQYS.

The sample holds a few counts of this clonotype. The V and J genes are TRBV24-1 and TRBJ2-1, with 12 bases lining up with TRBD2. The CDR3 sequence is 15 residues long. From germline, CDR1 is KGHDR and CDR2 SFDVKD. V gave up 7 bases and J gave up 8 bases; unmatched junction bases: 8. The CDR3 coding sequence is TGTGCCACCAGCACGTCTGGACTAGCGGGGCATGAGCAGTTCTTC. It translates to CATSTSGLAGHEQFF.

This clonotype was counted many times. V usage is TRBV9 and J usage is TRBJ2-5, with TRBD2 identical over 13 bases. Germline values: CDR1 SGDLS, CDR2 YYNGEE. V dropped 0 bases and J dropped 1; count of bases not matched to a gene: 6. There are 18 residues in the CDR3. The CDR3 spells CASSVVGLAGAAQETQYF. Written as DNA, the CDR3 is TGTGCCAGCAGCGTAGTAGGACTAGCGGGAGCGGCCCAAGAGACCCAGTACTTC.

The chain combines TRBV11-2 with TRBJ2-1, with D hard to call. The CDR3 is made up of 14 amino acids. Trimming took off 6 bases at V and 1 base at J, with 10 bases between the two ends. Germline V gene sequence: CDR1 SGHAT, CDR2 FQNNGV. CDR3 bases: TGTGCCAGCAGTTCTAGACGTTCCTACAATGAGCAGTTCTTC. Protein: CASSSRRSYNEQFF.

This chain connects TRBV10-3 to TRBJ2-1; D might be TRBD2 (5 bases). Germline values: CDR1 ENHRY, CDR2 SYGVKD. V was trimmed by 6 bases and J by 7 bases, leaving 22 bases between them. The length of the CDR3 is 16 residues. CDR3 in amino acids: CAIRAAAGREGNEQFF. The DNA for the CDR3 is TGTGCCATCAGAGCGGCGGCCGGGCGCGAGGGAAATGAGCAGTTCTTC.

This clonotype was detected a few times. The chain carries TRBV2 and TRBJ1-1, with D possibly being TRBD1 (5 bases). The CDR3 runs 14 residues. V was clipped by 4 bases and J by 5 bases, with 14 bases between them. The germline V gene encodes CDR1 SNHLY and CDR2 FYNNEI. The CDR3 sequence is CASSGGERKTEAFF. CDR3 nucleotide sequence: TGTGCCAGCAGTGGGGGGGAGAGGAAAACTGAAGCTTTCTTT.

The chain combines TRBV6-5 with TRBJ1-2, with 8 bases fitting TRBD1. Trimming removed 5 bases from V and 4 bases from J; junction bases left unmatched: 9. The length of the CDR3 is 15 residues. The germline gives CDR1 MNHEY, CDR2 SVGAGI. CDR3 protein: CASSTGQGDSYGYTF. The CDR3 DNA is TGTGCCAGCAGTACCGGACAGGGTGACAGCTATGGCTACACCTTC.

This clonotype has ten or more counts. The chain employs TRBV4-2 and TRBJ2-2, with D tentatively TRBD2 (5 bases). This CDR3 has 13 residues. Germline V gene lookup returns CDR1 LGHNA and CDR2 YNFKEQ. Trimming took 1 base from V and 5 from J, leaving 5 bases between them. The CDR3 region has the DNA TGTGCCAGCAGCCAAGGGGAGACCGGGGAGCTGTTTTTT. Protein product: CASSQGETGELFF.

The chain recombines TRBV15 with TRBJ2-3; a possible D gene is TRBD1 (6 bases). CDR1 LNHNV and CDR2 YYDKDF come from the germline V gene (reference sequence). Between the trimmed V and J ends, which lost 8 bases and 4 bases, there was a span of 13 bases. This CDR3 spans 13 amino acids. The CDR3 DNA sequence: TGTGCCACCGGGGGCAGGGGAGCAGATACGCAGTATTTT. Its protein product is CATGGRGADTQYF.

CDR3 amino acids: CASSAGTEDEQYF. The CDR3 bases are TGTGCCAGCAGCGCCGGGACCGAGGACGAGCAGTACTTC. The V gene is TRBV2, the J gene TRBJ2-7; D tentatively fits TRBD1 or TRBD2 (5 bases each). Trimming removed 6 bases at V and 5 bases at J, with 14 bases between. The V gene's germline CDR1 is SNHLY and CDR2 FYNNEI. This CDR3 spans 13 amino acids.

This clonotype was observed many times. The CDR3 sequence is CASSLGRTGELFF. CDR3 DNA sequence: TGTGCCAGCAGTTTAGGCAGGACCGGGGAGCTGTTTTTT. This chain links TRBV27 with TRBJ2-2; D unresolved. V lost 2 bases and J 5 bases, leaving 6 bases between the germline ends. The CDR3 totals 13 residues. The germline V gene encodes CDR1 MNHEY and CDR2 SMNVEV (reference sequence).

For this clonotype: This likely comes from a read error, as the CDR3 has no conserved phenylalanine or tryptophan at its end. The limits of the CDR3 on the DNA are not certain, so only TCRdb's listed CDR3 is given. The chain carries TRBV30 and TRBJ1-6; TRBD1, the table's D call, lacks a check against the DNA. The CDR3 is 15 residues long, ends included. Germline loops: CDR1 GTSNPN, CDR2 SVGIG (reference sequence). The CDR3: CAWSAGPWLNSPLHP.

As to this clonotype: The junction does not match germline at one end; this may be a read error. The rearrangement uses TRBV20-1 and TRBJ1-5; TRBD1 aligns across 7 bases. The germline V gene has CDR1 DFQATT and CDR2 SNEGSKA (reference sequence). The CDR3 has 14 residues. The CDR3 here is CSAKGAGVDQPQHF. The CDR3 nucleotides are TGCAGTGCTAAGGGGGCAGGAGTGGATCAGCCCCAGCATTTC.

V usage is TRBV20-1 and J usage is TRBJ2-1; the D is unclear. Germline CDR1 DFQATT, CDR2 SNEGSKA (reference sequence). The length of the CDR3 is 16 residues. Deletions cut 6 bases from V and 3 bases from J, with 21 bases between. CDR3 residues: CSASSVGGSHYNEQFF. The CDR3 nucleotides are TGCAGTGCCAGCAGCGTAGGTGGTAGCCACTACAATGAGCAGTTCTTC.

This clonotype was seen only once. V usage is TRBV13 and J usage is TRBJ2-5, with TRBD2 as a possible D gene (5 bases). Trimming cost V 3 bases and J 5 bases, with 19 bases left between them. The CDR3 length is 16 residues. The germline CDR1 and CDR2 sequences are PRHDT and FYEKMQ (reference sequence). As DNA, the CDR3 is TGTGCCAGCAGCTTCGTTTCGGACGGGATGGGGGAGACCCAGTACTTC. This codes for CASSFVSDGMGETQYF. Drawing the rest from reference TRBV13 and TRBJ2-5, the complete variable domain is AAGVIQSPRHLIKEKRETATLKCYPIPRHDTVYWYQQGPGQDPQFLISFYEKMQSDKGSIPDRFSAQQFSDYHSELNMSSLELGDSALYFCASSFVSDGMGETQYFGPGTRLLVL.

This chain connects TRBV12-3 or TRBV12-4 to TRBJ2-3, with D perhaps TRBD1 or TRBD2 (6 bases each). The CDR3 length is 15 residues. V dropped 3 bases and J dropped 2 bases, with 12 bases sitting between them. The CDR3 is CASSFRGGVTDTQYF. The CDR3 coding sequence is TGTGCCAGCAGTTTCAGGGGAGGTGTCACAGATACGCAGTATTTT.

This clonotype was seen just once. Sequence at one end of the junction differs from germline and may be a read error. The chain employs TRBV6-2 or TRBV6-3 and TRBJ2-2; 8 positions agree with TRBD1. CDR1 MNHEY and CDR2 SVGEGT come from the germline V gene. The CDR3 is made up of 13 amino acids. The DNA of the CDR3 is TGTGTCAGCACCGGGACAGGTACCGGGGAGCTGTTTTTT. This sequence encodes CVSTGTGTGELFF.

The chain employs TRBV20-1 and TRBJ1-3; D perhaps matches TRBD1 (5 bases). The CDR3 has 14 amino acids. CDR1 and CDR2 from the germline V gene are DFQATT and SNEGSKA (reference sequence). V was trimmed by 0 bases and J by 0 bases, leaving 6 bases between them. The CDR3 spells CSAREGDSGNTIYF. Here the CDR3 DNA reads TGCAGTGCTAGAGAGGGGGACTCTGGAAACACCATATATTTT.